The clone carrying this T cell receptor beta chain appeared many times. Antigen: not known. Each TCR cDNA molecule carried a unique molecular identifier. TCRdb re-called the 5' RACE reads through MiXCR, storing one row per CDR3 protein. The sample contains roughly 8,400 distinct CDR3 sequences, 5% to 6.5% of which appear only once. Germline V CDR1 and CDR2: DFQATT, SNEGSKA (reference sequence). The CDR3 has 14 amino acids. These data are taken from a study of spatial heterogeneity in lung cancer. Turning to the study itself: Bulk RNA-seq from matched material yielded a T cell module score that correlated strongly with TCR transcript counts in tumor regions. Study outcomes and limitations: Within tumors, counts of expanded alpha and beta TCRs tracked tumor mutation counts. Coverage of tumor T cells, by estimate, reached roughly 7% for alpha chains and about 14% for beta chains.

The sample's time point: sample taken at primary tumor resection. Extraction of whole RNA from tumor, nontumor lung or frozen PBMC preceded unsorted sequencing. This clonotype was sampled from a male donor with early-stage non-small cell lung cancer. The material sequenced was lung tumor tissue, taken at surgery. V and J are TRBV20-1 and TRBJ1-2; TRBD1 matches at 9 bases. The CDR3 DNA reads TGCAGGCCGGGACAGGGCGTCGATATCTATGGCTACACCTTC. Amino acids: CRPGQGVDIYGYTF.